A single sample is the source of the 16 T cell receptor beta chains below, sequenced in a study of cytomegalovirus exposure and HLA in healthy donors. This PCR relied on a set of 60 Vbeta primers and 13 Jbeta primers. Here immunoSEQ multiplex PCR was the method, and the copy in TCRdb shows in-frame clones only, minus some. The table has some 90,000 clones, about 70% seen once. Sequenced sample: PBMCs. The receptors derive from a man in his sixties in good health and CMV-seronegative.

The chain combines TRBV20-1 with TRBJ2-2; TRBD2 might be the D (5 bases). V lost 6 bases and J 5 bases, leaving 7 bases between the germline ends. The CDR3 has 11 residues. Per the germline V gene, CDR1 is DFQATT and CDR2 is SNEGSKA (reference sequence). The CDR3 DNA reads TGCAGTGCGGGAGTAACCGGGGAGCTGTTTTTT. Its protein product is CSAGVTGELFF.

This clone was seen a handful of times. This chain uses TRBV5-1 with TRBJ2-1, with a possible D match to TRBD1 (6 bases). Trimming removed 4 bases at V and 7 bases at J, with 18 bases between. The germline gives CDR1 SGHRS, CDR2 YFSETQ. The CDR3 spans 15 residues. DNA of the CDR3: TGCGCCAGCAGCCCCCCTCGGCAGGGGAGAAATGAGCAGTTCTTC. It encodes CASSPPRQGRNEQFF.

V is TRBV10-3 and J is TRBJ2-1, with TRBD2 identical over 7 bases. Germline V gene lookup returns CDR1 ENHRY and CDR2 SYGVKD. Losses at the gene ends were 3 bases for V and 8 bases for J; bases not matched to a gene: 1. This CDR3 is built from 12 residues. In nucleotides, the CDR3 is TGTGCCATCAGTGATCGGGGGGATGAGCAGTTCTTC. Residues: CAISDRGDEQFF.

V usage is TRBV10-2 and J usage is TRBJ1-1; D is ambiguous. The CDR3 sequence is 14 residues long. The V and J ends lost 8 bases and 1 base respectively, with 14 bases between them. From germline, CDR1 is WSHSY and CDR2 SAAADI. The DNA of the CDR3 is TGCGCCAGCGACGCCCGGGGAGGGAACACTGAAGCTTTCTTT. It codes for CASDARGGNTEAFF.

This clone has just a few counts. This chain connects TRBV7-6 to TRBJ2-3; D is uncertain. This CDR3 spans 13 amino acids. Deletions cut 0 bases from V and 2 bases from J, with 3 bases between. CDR1 is SGHVS, CDR2 FNYEAQ, per germline. The CDR3 loop is CASSLAYTDTQYF. In DNA, the CDR3 is TGTGCCAGCAGCTTAGCGTACACAGATACGCAGTATTTT.

This clone is a singleton in its sample. The chain is built from TRBV15 and TRBJ1-1; 7 bases agree with TRBD1. CDR3 length: 17 residues. The V gene's germline CDR1 is LNHNV and CDR2 YYDKDF (reference sequence). J lost 0 bases, V lost 0 bases, and 7 bases had no gene match. This CDR3 reads CATSRDRTGRVNTEAFF. The CDR3 region has the DNA TGTGCCACCAGCAGAGATAGGACAGGAAGGGTGAACACTGAAGCTTTCTTT.

This clone was detected a few times. V and J are TRBV11-3 and TRBJ1-3; tentatively, D is TRBD1 (6 bases). CDR1 SGHNT and CDR2 YENEEA come from the germline V gene. Trimming shortened V by 6 bases and J by 2 bases, and 8 bases separated the two germline ends. The CDR3 loop spans 13 amino acids. The CDR3 DNA follows: TGTGCCAGCAGTACAGGGACTGGAAACACCATATATTTT. It is translated as CASSTGTGNTIYF.

This chain links TRBV5-1 with TRBJ2-5, with TRBD1 as a possible D gene (5 bases). Judging by the DNA end, TRBJ2-7 fits better; the J call may be wrong. The CDR3 is 14 residues long. Germline V CDR1 and CDR2: SGHRS, YFSETQ. CDR3: CASSIDSDSYEQYF. CDR3 coding DNA: TGCGCCAGCAGCATCGACAGTGACTCCTACGAGCAGTACTTC.

The J gene is TRBJ2-5, the V gene TRBV19, with D perhaps TRBD1 (6 bases). This CDR3 is built from 14 residues. Germline V CDR1 and CDR2: LNHDA, SQIVND (reference sequence). The germline V and J ends were trimmed by 1 base and 4 bases, with 10 bases remaining between them. The CDR3 spells CASSIAARGETQYF. Written as DNA, the CDR3 is TGTGCCAGTAGTATAGCCGCCAGGGGAGAGACCCAGTACTTC.

This chain connects TRBV11-2 to TRBJ2-3; 7 nucleotides agree with TRBD2. With V trimmed by 4 bases and J by 1 base, 5 bases remained unmatched. This CDR3 is built from 15 residues. Germline V gene sequence: CDR1 SGHAT, CDR2 FQNNGV. CDR3 nucleotides: TGTGCCAGCAGCTCCGGACTAGGGGGCACAGATACGCAGTATTTT. Protein product: CASSSGLGGTDTQYF.

The chain uses TRBV5-1 and TRBJ2-3, with TRBD1 matching over 7 bases. The CDR3 is made up of 15 amino acids. Germline V gene data show CDR1 as SGHRS and CDR2 as YFSETQ. The V and J ends lost 4 bases and 3 bases, in that order; junction bases with no gene match: 8. CDR3 in DNA: TGCGCCAGCAGCACCACAGGGGTAGGAACAGATACGCAGTATTTT. It specifies CASSTTGVGTDTQYF.

The chain has TRBV19 and TRBJ2-2; 8 bases agree with TRBD1. The CDR3 length is 15 residues. V lost 5 bases to trimming and J lost 1 base; unmatched junction nucleotides: 3. CDR1 and CDR2 from the germline V gene are LNHDA and SQIVND (reference sequence). In nucleotides, the CDR3 is TGTGCCAGTAGTTTAGGGACAGGGAACACCGGGGAGCTGTTTTTT. It encodes CASSLGTGNTGELFF.

The chain employs TRBV19 and TRBJ2-7; TRBD2 might be the D (5 bases). The V gene lost 4 bases and the J gene lost 7 bases, with 11 bases spanning the gap. The CDR3 is 12 residues long. Germline loops: CDR1 LNHDA, CDR2 SQIVND (reference sequence). In DNA, the CDR3 is TGTGCCAGTAGTACTGGGAGTCCTGAGCAGTACTTC. Translating it yields CASSTGSPEQYF. The whole variable domain, remainder taken from reference TRBV19 and TRBJ2-7, is DGGITQSPKYLFRKEGQNVTLSCEQNLNHDAMYWYRQDPGQGLRLIYYSQIVNDFQKGDIAEGYSVSREKKESFPLTVTSAQKNPTAFYLCASSTGSPEQYFGPGTRLTVT.

The rearrangement joins TRBV4-1 to TRBJ2-3; TRBD2 aligns across 7 bases. The CDR3 spans 13 residues. The V gene's germline CDR1 is MGHRA and CDR2 YSYEKL. V lost 0 bases, J lost 10 bases, and 4 bases stayed unmatched. The CDR3 DNA reads TGCGCCAGCAGCCAAGATTGGGCGGGGGCGCAGTATTTT. This sequence encodes CASSQDWAGAQYF.

J is TRBJ1-1 and V is TRBV6-5, with D maybe TRBD1 (5 bases). Deletions cut 2 bases from V and 2 bases from J, with 15 bases between. The CDR3 sequence is 16 residues long. Germline CDR1 MNHEY, CDR2 SVGAGI. CDR3 in amino acids: CASSYTTAARNTEAFF. The CDR3 DNA reads TGTGCCAGCAGTTACACGACAGCCGCTAGAAACACTGAAGCTTTCTTT.

CDR3 nucleotide sequence: TGTGCCAGCAGTACGAGCTCCTACAATGAGCAGTTCTTC. The encoded protein is CASSTSSYNEQFF. The genes are TRBV27 and TRBJ2-1; D unclear. Germline V lookup: CDR1 MNHEY, CDR2 SMNVEV (reference sequence). The CDR3 has 13 residues. Between the trimmed V and J ends, which lost 5 bases and 0 bases, there was a span of 5 bases.